The 32 T cell receptor beta chains below all came from one sample that was sequenced in a study of blood T cell repertoires in COVID-19. Here immunoSEQ multiplex PCR was the method, and the copy in TCRdb shows in-frame clones only, minus some. The sample has roughly 190,000 clones, 65% to 90% seen once. Source material: PBMCs or T cells enriched from blood (not recorded which). The receptors derive from a middle-aged man who had recovered from COVID-19.

The chain combines TRBV7-3 with TRBJ1-1; 7 bases agree with TRBD1. Trimming at V came to 8 bases and at J to 7 bases, leaving 16 bases not matched to a gene. CDR3 length equals 15 residues. CDR1 is SGHTA, CDR2 FQGTGA, per germline. CDR3 amino acids: CASPGIDRGRGEAFF. The CDR3 DNA follows: TGTGCCAGCCCAGGAATAGATAGGGGGCGAGGTGAAGCTTTCTTT.

The chain is built from TRBV7-2 and TRBJ1-1; 7 bases align to TRBD1. CDR3 length: 15 residues. V shed 4 bases and J 0 bases; nucleotides not matched to a gene: 5. CDR1 and CDR2 from the germline V gene are SGHTA and FQGNSA. The DNA of the CDR3 is TGTGCCAGCAGCTCACAGGGGCGGATGAACACTGAAGCTTTCTTT. Translating it yields CASSSQGRMNTEAFF.

J is TRBJ2-7 and V is TRBV6-5; D ambiguous. This CDR3 contains 15 residues. Germline CDR1 is MNHEY and CDR2 is SVGAGI. The ends were cut back, 6 bases at V and 7 bases at J, with 22 bases in the middle. The CDR3 spells CASSRLPEEVREQYV. The CDR3 nucleotides read TGTGCCAGCAGCCGGCTTCCTGAGGAAGTGAGAGAGCAGTACGTC.

The chain combines TRBV9 with TRBJ1-6; 8 bases map to TRBD1. Germline values: CDR1 SGDLS, CDR2 YYNGEE. The ends lost 3 bases at V and 4 bases at J; junction bases unmatched: 3. CDR3 length equals 15 residues. The CDR3 sequence: CASSDRGSYNSPLHF. CDR3 DNA sequence: TGTGCCAGCAGCGACAGGGGGTCTTATAATTCACCCCTCCACTTT.

This chain connects TRBV25-1 to TRBJ1-5, with 8 bases fitting TRBD1. CDR3 length equals 13 residues. The V and J ends lost 6 bases and 4 bases, in that order; junction bases with no gene match: 2. Germline assignment: CDR1 MGHDK and CDR2 SYGVNS. Here the CDR3 DNA reads TGTGCCAGCAGGGGACAGGCGAATCAGCCCCAGCATTTT. This sequence encodes CASRGQANQPQHF.

V gene TRBV7-2 combines with J gene TRBJ2-7; 7 bases fit TRBD2. This CDR3 region has 17 residues. Germline V lookup: CDR1 SGHTA, CDR2 FQGNSA. The ends lost 3 bases at V and 4 bases at J; junction bases unmatched: 15. The chain's CDR3 is CASSLSGVGGPQYEQYF. The DNA of the CDR3 is TGTGCCAGCAGCTTGTCGGGGGTGGGAGGGCCACAATACGAGCAGTACTTC.

This sequence joins TRBV6-5 and TRBJ1-3; possibly TRBD1 for D (6 bases). Germline V CDR1 and CDR2: MNHEY, SVGAGI. The ends were cut back, 6 bases at V and 0 bases at J, with 12 bases in the middle. There are 15 residues in the CDR3. CDR3 amino acids: CASSPGQSSGNTIYF. In nucleotides, the CDR3 is TGTGCCAGCAGCCCCGGACAGAGCTCTGGAAACACCATATATTTT.

This clone appeared a single time. The chain has TRBV28 and TRBJ2-5; 8 bases map to TRBD1. Germline CDR1 and CDR2: MDHEN and SYDVKM. This CDR3 has 13 residues. V was clipped by 6 bases and J by 5 bases; unmatched bases: 5. The CDR3 spells CASSLTGGETQYF. Here the CDR3 DNA reads TGTGCCAGCAGCCTCACAGGGGGGGAGACCCAGTACTTC.

V usage is TRBV7-8 and J usage is TRBJ1-3; 10 bases map to TRBD1. This CDR3 comprises 15 residues. After removal of 5 bases from V and 4 bases from J, the junction contained 5 bases not matched to a gene. Germline V gives CDR1 SGHVS, CDR2 FQNEAQ. Here the CDR3 reads CASSLRTGGGNTIYF. As DNA, the CDR3 is TGTGCCAGCAGCCTTCGGACAGGGGGGGGAAACACCATATATTTT.

A few counts support this clone. This chain uses TRBV7-9 with TRBJ1-2; 10 bases map to TRBD1. Germline V gene lookup returns CDR1 SEHNR and CDR2 FQNEAQ (reference sequence). CDR3 size: 14 residues. V shed 6 bases, J shed 3 bases, and the junction held 4 bases outside the gene matches. The DNA of the CDR3 is TGTGCCAGCAGTCCCGGGACAGGGGACTATGGCTACACCTTC. It codes for CASSPGTGDYGYTF.

This clone was detected once. The chain couples TRBV4-2 to TRBJ2-7; 8 bases align to TRBD2. The CDR3 is 13 amino acids. J was trimmed by 2 bases and V by 7 bases; bases with no gene match: 4. Germline V lookup: CDR1 LGHNA, CDR2 YNFKEQ. The CDR3 coding sequence is TGTGCCAGCACCGCGGGAGGCACCTACGAGCAGTACTTC. Translation: CASTAGGTYEQYF.

The chain employs TRBV12-3 or TRBV12-4 and TRBJ1-3; no clear D gene. CDR3 length: 13 amino acids. Trimming took 11 bases from V and 0 from J, leaving 11 bases between them. The DNA of the CDR3 is TGTGCCGGGCGGGAAGCCTCTGGAAACACCATATATTTT. Encoded protein: CAGREASGNTIYF.

V gene TRBV7-3 combines with J gene TRBJ2-2; no clear D. The CDR3 loop spans 13 amino acids. Germline V gene lookup returns CDR1 SGHTA and CDR2 FQGTGA. V was pared by 1 base and J by 8 bases, with 8 bases between. CDR3 sequence reads: CASSLKPPGELFF. The CDR3 DNA reads TGTGCCAGCAGCTTAAAGCCCCCGGGGGAGCTGTTTTTT.

As for this clone: Other DNA sequences of this sample code for an identical CDR3. CDR3 in DNA: TGTGCCAGCAGCTTCGGGGATACTGAAGCTTTCTTT. It codes for CASSFGDTEAFF. The chain couples TRBV7-9 to TRBJ1-1; D remains ambiguous. The ends were cut back, 3 bases at V and 5 bases at J, with 7 bases in the middle. CDR3 size: 12 residues. Germline values: CDR1 SEHNR, CDR2 FQNEAQ (reference sequence). Looking up the rest from reference TRBV7-9 and TRBJ1-1 gives the full variable domain: DTGVSQNPRHKITKRGQNVTFRCDPISEHNRLYWYRQTLGQGPEFLTYFQNEAQLEKSRLLSDRFSAERPKGSFSTLEIQRTEQGDSAMYLCASSFGDTEAFFGQGTRLTVV.

The chain has TRBV5-4 and TRBJ1-1, with 7 bases identical to TRBD1. CDR1 SGHNT and CDR2 YYREEE come from the germline V gene (reference sequence). Trimming took 5 bases from V and 4 from J; bases not matched to a gene: 5. This CDR3 has 13 amino acids. The CDR3 protein is CASSKDRTTEAFF. Here the CDR3 DNA reads TGTGCCAGCAGTAAGGACAGGACCACTGAAGCTTTCTTT.

This CDR3 is CSVSGLNQPQHF. The CDR3, as DNA: TGCAGCGTCTCAGGGCTCAATCAGCCCCAGCATTTT. This chain connects TRBV29-1 to TRBJ1-5; TRBD1 is a possible D gene (5 bases). V was trimmed by 6 bases and J by 3 bases, leaving 9 bases between them. The CDR3 is 12 residues long. Germline V lookup: CDR1 SQVTM, CDR2 ANQGSEA.

The J gene is TRBJ1-6, the V gene TRBV3-1 (or the pseudogene TRBV3-2); possibly TRBD1 for D (6 bases). Trimming left V 4 bases short and J 11 bases short, with 18 bases between. The germline gives CDR1 LGHDT, CDR2 YNNKEL (reference sequence). The CDR3 consists of 15 residues. The CDR3 DNA reads TGTGCCAGCAGCCCCCTTACAGGGACAAGGACACCCCTCCACTTT. Translating it yields CASSPLTGTRTPLHF.

The rearrangement links TRBV18 to TRBJ1-3, with unresolved D. The CDR3 covers 16 residues. The V gene lost 1 base and the J gene lost 2 bases, with 12 bases spanning the gap. Germline assignment: CDR1 KGHSH and CDR2 LQKENI. CDR3 sequence: CASSPRAEAAGNTIYF. The CDR3 DNA reads as TGTGCCAGCTCACCACGGGCGGAGGCCGCTGGAAACACCATATATTTT.

Points on this clone: The same CDR3 can be traced to other DNA sequences in this sample. This rearrangement joins TRBV2 to TRBJ2-5; tentative D call: TRBD1 (6 bases). Germline V CDR1 and CDR2: SNHLY, FYNNEI. V was pared by 2 bases and J by 2 bases, with 9 bases between. This CDR3 comprises 14 residues. This CDR3 is CASSELTGQETQYF. Here the CDR3 DNA reads TGTGCCAGCAGTGAATTGACAGGACAAGAGACCCAGTACTTC.

CDR3 in amino acids: CASSLTEYEAFF. The CDR3 DNA reads as TGTGCCAGCAGCTTGACAGAATATGAAGCTTTCTTT. V and J are TRBV7-9 and TRBJ1-1; weak D call: TRBD1 (5 bases). Trimming removed 3 bases from V and 7 bases from J, with 9 bases in between. Germline CDR1 is SEHNR and CDR2 is FQNEAQ (reference sequence). This CDR3 is built from 12 residues.

The chain recombines TRBV6-2 or TRBV6-3 with TRBJ2-1, with TRBD2 matching 7 bases. Germline lookup yields CDR1 MNHEY and CDR2 SVGEGT. This CDR3 contains 18 residues. The V segment lost 0 bases and the J segment 4 bases; nucleotides outside the gene matches: 12. As DNA, the CDR3 is TGTGCCAGCAGTTACTCGAAGTTTCCAGCGGGAATATACAATGAGCAGTTCTTC. Protein sequence: CASSYSKFPAGIYNEQFF.

This chain uses TRBV28 with TRBJ1-2, with a possible D match to TRBD1 (5 bases). Germline V gene lookup returns CDR1 MDHEN and CDR2 SYDVKM. This CDR3 region has 12 residues. Trimming took 2 bases from V and 4 from J, leaving 5 bases between them. This chain's CDR3 is CASSLQGYGYTF. As DNA, the CDR3 is TGTGCCAGCAGTTTACAGGGCTATGGCTACACCTTC.

J is TRBJ2-1 and V is TRBV27; tentative D call: TRBD2 (6 bases). V was pared by 3 bases and J by 8 bases, with 14 bases between. The CDR3 runs 14 residues. Germline-derived CDR1 and CDR2 are MNHEY and SMNVEV (reference sequence). In DNA, the CDR3 is TGTGCCAGCAGTTTCGCCAACACGGGGGATGAGCAGTTCTTC. Amino acid sequence: CASSFANTGDEQFF.

V gene TRBV3-1 (or the pseudogene TRBV3-2) combines with J gene TRBJ1-1; 8 nucleotides line up with TRBD1. After removal of 5 bases from V and 4 bases from J, the junction contained 12 bases not matched to a gene. Germline assignment: CDR1 LGHDT and CDR2 YNNKEL (reference sequence). The CDR3 runs to 16 residues. This chain's CDR3 is CASSLRQGRYGTEAFF. The CDR3 DNA sequence: TGTGCCAGCAGCTTAAGACAGGGGAGGTACGGCACTGAAGCTTTCTTT.

This clone was seen more than once but under ten times. This chain joins TRBV7-2 and TRBJ2-7, with 7 bases matching TRBD1. V shed 0 bases, J shed 0 bases, and the junction held 11 bases outside the gene matches. The CDR3 spans 18 residues. CDR1 and CDR2 from the germline V gene are SGHTA and FQGNSA. CDR3 loop: CASSLAHPGQLSSYEQYF. The CDR3 DNA sequence: TGTGCCAGCAGCTTAGCGCACCCGGGACAGTTGAGCTCCTACGAGCAGTACTTC.

The chain employs TRBV10-3 and TRBJ2-5; D remains ambiguous. This CDR3 comprises 15 residues. Trimming shortened V by 0 bases and J by 5 bases, and 13 bases separated the two germline ends. Germline loops: CDR1 ENHRY, CDR2 SYGVKD. The CDR3 is CAISESKAFWETQYF. In nucleotides, the CDR3 is TGTGCCATCAGTGAGTCTAAAGCCTTCTGGGAGACCCAGTACTTC.

J is TRBJ2-1 and V is TRBV7-8, with 7 nucleotides matching TRBD2. Trimming at V came to 0 bases and at J to 4 bases, leaving 0 bases not matched to a gene. Germline CDR1 SGHVS, CDR2 FQNEAQ. This CDR3 has 14 amino acids. The CDR3 loop is CASSLAGGYNEQFF. The CDR3 nucleotides are TGTGCCAGCAGCTTAGCGGGAGGGTACAATGAGCAGTTCTTC.

The chain links TRBV10-3 to TRBJ1-2, with TRBD1 matching over 10 bases. This CDR3 contains 15 residues. Trimming at V came to 3 bases and at J to 6 bases, leaving 7 bases not matched to a gene. Looked up from germline, CDR1 is ENHRY and CDR2 is SYGVKD. The chain's CDR3 is CAISDPGQGNNGYTF. DNA of the CDR3: TGTGCCATCAGTGATCCGGGACAGGGGAATAATGGCTACACCTTC.

The chain employs TRBV18 and TRBJ1-4; possibly TRBD1 for D (5 bases). This CDR3 has 15 residues. Germline V lookup: CDR1 KGHSH, CDR2 LQKENI. V dropped 3 bases and J dropped 4 bases, with 12 bases sitting between them. The CDR3: CASSPPGLDNEKLFF. The CDR3, as DNA: TGTGCCAGCTCACCCCCGGGACTCGATAATGAAAAACTGTTTTTT. The full variable domain, completed using reference TRBV18 and TRBJ1-4, is NAGVMQNPRHLVRRRGQEARLRCSPMKGHSHVYWYRQLPEEGLKFMVYLQKENIIDESGMPKERFSAEFPKEGPSILRIQQVVRGDSAAYFCASSPPGLDNEKLFFGSGTQLSVL.

V and J are TRBV5-1 and TRBJ1-1; TRBD1 is a possible D gene (5 bases). The V gene's germline CDR1 is SGHRS and CDR2 YFSETQ. V was shortened by 4 bases and J by 1 base, with 17 bases between the two germline ends. The CDR3 spans 16 residues. The CDR3 region is CASSVRAVPGNTEAFF. CDR3 in DNA: TGCGCCAGCAGCGTCAGGGCGGTCCCCGGGAACACTGAAGCTTTCTTT.

The chain couples TRBV2 to TRBJ2-3, with TRBD2 matching over 7 bases. Germline V gives CDR1 SNHLY, CDR2 FYNNEI. With V trimmed by 5 bases and J by 5 bases, 7 bases remained unmatched. The CDR3 spans 14 residues. The CDR3 reads CASSSGEGQDTQYF. The CDR3 DNA reads TGTGCCAGCAGTAGCGGGGAGGGTCAAGATACGCAGTATTTT.

Only one count was recorded for this clone. CDR3 in amino acids: CASRRAGGNEQFF. CDR3 DNA: TGTGCCAGCAGAAGAGCGGGTGGTAATGAGCAGTTCTTC. The gene calls are TRBV6-5 and TRBJ2-1; TRBD2 might be the D (6 bases). The CDR3 consists of 13 residues. The ends were cut back, 6 bases at V and 7 bases at J, with 13 bases in the middle. The germline V gene encodes CDR1 MNHEY and CDR2 SVGAGI.